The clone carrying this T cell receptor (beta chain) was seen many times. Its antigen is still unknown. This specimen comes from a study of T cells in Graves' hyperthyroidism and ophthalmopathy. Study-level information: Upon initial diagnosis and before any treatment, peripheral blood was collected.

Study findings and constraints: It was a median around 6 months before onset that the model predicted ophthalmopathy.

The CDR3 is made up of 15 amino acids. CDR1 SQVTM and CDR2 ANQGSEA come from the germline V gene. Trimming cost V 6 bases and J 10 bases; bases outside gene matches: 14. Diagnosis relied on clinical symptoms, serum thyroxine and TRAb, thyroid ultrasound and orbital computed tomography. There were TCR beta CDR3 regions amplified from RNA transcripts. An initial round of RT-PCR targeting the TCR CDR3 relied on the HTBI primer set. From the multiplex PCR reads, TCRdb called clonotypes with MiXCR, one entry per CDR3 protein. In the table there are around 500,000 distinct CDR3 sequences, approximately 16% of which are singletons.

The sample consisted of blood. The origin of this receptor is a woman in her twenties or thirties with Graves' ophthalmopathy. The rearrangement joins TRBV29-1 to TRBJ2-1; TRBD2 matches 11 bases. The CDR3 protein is CSVDGLAGQAGEQFF. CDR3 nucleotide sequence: TGCAGCGTCGATGGACTAGCGGGCCAGGCGGGGGAGCAGTTCTTC.